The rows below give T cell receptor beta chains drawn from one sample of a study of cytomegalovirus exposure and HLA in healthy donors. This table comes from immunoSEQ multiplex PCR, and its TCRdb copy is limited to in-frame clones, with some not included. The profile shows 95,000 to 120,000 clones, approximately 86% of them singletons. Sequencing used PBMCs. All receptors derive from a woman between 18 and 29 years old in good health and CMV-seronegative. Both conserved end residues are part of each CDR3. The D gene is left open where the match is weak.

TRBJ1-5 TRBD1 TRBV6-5 CASSLSGTGGNQPQHF TGTGCCAGCAGTTTGTCCGGGACAGGGGGGAATCAGCCCCAGCATTTT
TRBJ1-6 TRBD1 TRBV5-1 CASSYGTGTPLHF TGCGCCAGCAGCTACGGGACAGGGACACCCCTCCACTTT
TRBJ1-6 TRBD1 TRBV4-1 CASSQGQGLKDSPLHF TGCGCCAGCAGCCAAGGACAGGGTCTAAAGGATTCACCCCTCCACTTT
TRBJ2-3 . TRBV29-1 CSVEPPQGSTDTQYF TGCAGCGTTGAACCGCCCCAGGGCTCCACAGATACGCAGTATTTT
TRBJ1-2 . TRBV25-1 CASSVRGGYTF TGTGCCAGCAGCGTCCGGGGGGGCTACACCTTC
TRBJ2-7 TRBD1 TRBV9 CASSSGTGGFEQYF TGTGCCAGCAGCTCTGGGACAGGGGGCTTCGAGCAGTACTTC
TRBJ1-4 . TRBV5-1 CASSLGQGQNEKLFF TGCGCCAGCAGCTTGGGGCAGGGGCAAAATGAAAAACTGTTTTTT
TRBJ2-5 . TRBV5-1 CASSFSSETQYF TGCGCCAGCAGCTTTAGTTCGGAGACCCAGTACTTC
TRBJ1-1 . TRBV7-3 CASSPEGNRRGVAFF TGTGCCAGCAGCCCGGAAGGCAACAGGCGTGGTGTAGCTTTCTTT
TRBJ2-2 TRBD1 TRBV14 CASSQDRDRGRTGELFF TGTGCCAGCAGCCAAGATAGGGACAGGGGAAGGACCGGGGAGCTGTTTTTT